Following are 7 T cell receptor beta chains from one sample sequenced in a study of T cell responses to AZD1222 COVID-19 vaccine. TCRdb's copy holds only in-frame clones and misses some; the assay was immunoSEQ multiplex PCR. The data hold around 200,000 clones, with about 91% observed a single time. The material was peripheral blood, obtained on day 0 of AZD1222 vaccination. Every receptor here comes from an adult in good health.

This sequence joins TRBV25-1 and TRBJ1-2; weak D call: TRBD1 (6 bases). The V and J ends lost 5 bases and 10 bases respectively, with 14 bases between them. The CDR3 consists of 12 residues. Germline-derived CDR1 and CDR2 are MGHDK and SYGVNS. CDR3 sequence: CASSLGASDYTF. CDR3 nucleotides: TGTGCCAGCAGTTTGGGGGCCTCTGACTACACCTTC.

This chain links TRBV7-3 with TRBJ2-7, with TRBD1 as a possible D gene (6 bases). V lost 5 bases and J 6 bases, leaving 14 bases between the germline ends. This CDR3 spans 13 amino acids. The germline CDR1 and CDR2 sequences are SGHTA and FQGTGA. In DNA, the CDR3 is TGTGCCAGCAGCGCCCTACAGGGAACCGAGCAGTACTTC. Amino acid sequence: CASSALQGTEQYF.

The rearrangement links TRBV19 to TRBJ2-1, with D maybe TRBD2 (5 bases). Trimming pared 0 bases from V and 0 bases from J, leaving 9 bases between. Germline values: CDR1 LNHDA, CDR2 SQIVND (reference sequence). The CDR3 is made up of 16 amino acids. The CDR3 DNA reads TGTGCCAGTAGTATAGATGAGGGTTTCTCCTACAATGAGCAGTTCTTC. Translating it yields CASSIDEGFSYNEQFF. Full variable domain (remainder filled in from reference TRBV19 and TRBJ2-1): DGGITQSPKYLFRKEGQNVTLSCEQNLNHDAMYWYRQDPGQGLRLIYYSQIVNDFQKGDIAEGYSVSREKKESFPLTVTSAQKNPTAFYLCASSIDEGFSYNEQFFGPGTRLTVL.

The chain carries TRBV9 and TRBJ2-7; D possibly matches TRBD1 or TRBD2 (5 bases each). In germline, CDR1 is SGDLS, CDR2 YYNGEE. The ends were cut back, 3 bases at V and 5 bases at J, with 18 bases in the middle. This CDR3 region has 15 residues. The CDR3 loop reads CASSELGDGVHEQYF. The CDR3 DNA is TGTGCCAGCAGCGAACTAGGGGACGGGGTACACGAGCAGTACTTC.

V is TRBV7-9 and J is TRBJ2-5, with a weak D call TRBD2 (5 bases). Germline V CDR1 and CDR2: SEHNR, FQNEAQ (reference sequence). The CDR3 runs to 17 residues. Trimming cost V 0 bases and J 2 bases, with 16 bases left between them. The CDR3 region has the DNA TGTGCCAGCAGCTTAGCGCAAGGGTCGGGGATTCAAGAGACCCAGTACTTC. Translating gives CASSLAQGSGIQETQYF.

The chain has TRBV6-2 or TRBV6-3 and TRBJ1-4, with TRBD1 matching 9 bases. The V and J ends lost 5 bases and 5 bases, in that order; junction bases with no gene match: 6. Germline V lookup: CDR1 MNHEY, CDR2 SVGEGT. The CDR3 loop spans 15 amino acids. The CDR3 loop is CASSVRDRVNEKLFF. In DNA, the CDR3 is TGTGCCAGCAGTGTTCGGGACAGGGTGAATGAAAAACTGTTTTTT.

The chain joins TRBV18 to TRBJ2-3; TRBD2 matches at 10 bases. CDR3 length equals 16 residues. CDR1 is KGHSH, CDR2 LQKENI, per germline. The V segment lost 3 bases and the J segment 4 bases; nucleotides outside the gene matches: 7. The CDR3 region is CASSPGLAGVADTQYF. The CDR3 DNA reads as TGTGCCAGCTCACCGGGGCTAGCGGGAGTCGCAGATACGCAGTATTTT.